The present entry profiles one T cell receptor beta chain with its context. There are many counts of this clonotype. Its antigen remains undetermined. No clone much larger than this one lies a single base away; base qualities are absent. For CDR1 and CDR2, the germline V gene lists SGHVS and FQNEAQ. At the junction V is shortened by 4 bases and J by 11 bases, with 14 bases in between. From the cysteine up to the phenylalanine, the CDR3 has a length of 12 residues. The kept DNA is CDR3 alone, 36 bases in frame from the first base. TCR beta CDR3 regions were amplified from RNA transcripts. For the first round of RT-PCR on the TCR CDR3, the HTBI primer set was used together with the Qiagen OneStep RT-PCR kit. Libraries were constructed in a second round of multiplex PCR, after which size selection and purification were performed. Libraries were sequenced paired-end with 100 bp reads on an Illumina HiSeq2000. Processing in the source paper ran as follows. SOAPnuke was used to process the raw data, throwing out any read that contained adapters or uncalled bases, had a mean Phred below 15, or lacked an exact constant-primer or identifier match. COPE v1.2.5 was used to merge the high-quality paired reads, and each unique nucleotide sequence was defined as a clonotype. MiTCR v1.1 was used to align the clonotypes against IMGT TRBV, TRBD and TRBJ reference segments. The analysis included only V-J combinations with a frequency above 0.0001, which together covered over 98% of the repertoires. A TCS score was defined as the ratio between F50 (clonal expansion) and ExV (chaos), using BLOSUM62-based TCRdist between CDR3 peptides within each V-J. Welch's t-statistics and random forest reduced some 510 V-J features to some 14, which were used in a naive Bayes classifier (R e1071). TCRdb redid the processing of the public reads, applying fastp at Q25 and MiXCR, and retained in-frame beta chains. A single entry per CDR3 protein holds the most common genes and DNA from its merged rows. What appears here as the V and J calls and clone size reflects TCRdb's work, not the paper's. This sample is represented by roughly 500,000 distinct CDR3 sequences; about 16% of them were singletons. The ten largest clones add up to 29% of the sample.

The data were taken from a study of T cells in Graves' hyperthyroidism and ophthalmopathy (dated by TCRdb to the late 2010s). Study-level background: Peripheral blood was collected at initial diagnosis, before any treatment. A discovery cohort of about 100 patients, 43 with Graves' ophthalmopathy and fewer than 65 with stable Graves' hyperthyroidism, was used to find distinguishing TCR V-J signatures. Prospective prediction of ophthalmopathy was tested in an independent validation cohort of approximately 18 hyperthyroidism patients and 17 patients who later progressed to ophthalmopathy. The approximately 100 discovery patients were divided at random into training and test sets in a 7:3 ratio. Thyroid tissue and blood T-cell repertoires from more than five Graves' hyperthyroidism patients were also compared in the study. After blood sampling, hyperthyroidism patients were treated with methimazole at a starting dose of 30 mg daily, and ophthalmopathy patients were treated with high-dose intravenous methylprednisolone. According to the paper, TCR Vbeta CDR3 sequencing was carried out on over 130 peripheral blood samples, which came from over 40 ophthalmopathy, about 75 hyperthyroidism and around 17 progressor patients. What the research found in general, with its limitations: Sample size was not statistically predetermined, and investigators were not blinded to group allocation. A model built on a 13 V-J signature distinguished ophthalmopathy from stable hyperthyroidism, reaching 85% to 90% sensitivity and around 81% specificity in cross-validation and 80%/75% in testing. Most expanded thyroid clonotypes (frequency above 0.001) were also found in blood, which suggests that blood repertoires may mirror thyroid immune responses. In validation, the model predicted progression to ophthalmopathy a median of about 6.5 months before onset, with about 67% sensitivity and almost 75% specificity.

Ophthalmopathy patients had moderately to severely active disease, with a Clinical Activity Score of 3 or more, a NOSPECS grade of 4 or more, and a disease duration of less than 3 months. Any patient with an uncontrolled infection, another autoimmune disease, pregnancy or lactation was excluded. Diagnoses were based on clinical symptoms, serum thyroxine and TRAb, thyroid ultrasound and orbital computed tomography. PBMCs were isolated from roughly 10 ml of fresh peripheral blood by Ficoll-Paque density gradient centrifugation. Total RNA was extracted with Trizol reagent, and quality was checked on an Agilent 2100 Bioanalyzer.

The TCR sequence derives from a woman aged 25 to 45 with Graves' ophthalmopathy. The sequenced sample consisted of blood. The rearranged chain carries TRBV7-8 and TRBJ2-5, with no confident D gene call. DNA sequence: TGTGCCAGCAGCTCGGATATCGGTTCTCAGTACTTC. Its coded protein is CASSSDIGSQYF.